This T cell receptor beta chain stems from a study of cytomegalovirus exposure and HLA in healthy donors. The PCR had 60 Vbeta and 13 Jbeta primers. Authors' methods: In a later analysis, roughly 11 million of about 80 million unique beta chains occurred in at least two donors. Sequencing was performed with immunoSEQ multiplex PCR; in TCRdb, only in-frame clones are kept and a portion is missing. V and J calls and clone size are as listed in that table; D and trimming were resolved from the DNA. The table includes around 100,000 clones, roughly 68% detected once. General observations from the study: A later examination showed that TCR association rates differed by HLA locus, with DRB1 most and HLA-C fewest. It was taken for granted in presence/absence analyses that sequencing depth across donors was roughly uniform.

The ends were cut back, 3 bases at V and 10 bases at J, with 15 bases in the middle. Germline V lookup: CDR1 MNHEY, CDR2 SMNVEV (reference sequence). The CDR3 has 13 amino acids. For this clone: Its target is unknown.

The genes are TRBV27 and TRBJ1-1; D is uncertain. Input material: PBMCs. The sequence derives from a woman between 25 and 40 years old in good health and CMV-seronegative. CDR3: CASSFSSGGRAFF. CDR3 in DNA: TGTGCCAGCAGTTTTAGTTCAGGTGGAAGAGCTTTCTTT.